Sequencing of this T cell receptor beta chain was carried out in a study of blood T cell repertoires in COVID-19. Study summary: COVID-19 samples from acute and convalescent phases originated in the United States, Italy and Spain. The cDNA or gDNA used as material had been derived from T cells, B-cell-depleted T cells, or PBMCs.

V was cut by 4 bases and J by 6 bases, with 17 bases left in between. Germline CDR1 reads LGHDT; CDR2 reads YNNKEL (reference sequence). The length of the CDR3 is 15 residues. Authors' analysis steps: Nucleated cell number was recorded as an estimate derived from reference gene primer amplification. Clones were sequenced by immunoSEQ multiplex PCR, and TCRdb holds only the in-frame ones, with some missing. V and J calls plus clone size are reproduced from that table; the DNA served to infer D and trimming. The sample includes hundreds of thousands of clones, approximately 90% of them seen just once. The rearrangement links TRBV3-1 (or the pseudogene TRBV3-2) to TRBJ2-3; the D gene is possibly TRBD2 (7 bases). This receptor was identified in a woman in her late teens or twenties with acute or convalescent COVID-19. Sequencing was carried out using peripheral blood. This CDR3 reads CASSLVGGRDDTQYF. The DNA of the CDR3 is TGTGCCAGCAGCCTTGTCGGGGGGCGGGACGATACGCAGTATTTT.